The 24 T cell receptor beta chains below were found in one sample sequenced in a study of blood T cell repertoires in COVID-19. Sequencing used immunoSEQ multiplex PCR; TCRdb keeps in-frame clones, though not all of them. The sample contains around 43,000 clones, roughly 80% of which appear only once. The sample comprised peripheral blood. These receptor sequences come from a man between 70 and 80 years old with acute or convalescent COVID-19.

The count of this clone is one. The rearrangement links TRBV10-3 to TRBJ1-2, with a weak D call TRBD1 (5 bases). The CDR3 is 15 residues long. Germline CDR1 is ENHRY and CDR2 is SYGVKD. V was pared by 0 bases and J by 4 bases, with 12 bases between. Here the CDR3 reads CAISESSQGGYGYTF. CDR3 DNA: TGTGCCATCAGTGAGTCGTCCCAGGGCGGCTATGGCTACACCTTC.

This clone was counted between two and nine times. The rearrangement links TRBV6-2 or TRBV6-3 to TRBJ1-2; 9 bases align to TRBD1. This CDR3 has 14 residues. The J segment lost 6 bases and the V segment lost 6 bases, leaving 8 bases of the junction unmatched. The germline gives CDR1 MNHEY, CDR2 SVGEGT. The CDR3, as DNA: TGTGCCAGCAGCTCCCTGGACAGGGGAGATGGCTACACCTTC. It yields the protein CASSSLDRGDGYTF.

The chain has TRBV7-3 and TRBJ2-3, with 10 nucleotides matching TRBD2. Germline V CDR1 and CDR2: SGHTA, FQGTGA. This CDR3 comprises 16 residues. Losses at the gene ends were 5 bases for V and 4 bases for J; bases not matched to a gene: 9. The CDR3 DNA follows: TGTGCCAGCAGCCCCTTTGGGACTAGCGAATCAGATACGCAGTATTTT. Protein: CASSPFGTSESDTQYF.

The chain has TRBV11-2 and TRBJ2-7; D is undetermined. Germline values: CDR1 SGHAT, CDR2 FQNNGV. The CDR3 is 12 amino acids. With 1 base removed from V and 7 bases from J, the gap between germline ends came to 8 bases. CDR3 sequence: CASSLGILEQYF. Here the CDR3 DNA reads TGTGCCAGCAGCTTAGGTATATTGGAGCAGTACTTC.

This clone has only a few counts. The chain links TRBV11-2 to TRBJ1-2; perhaps TRBD1 as D (5 bases). V shed 1 base and J shed 8 bases, with 17 bases lying between them. The CDR3 has 15 amino acids. Germline loops: CDR1 SGHAT, CDR2 FQNNGV. The CDR3 DNA reads TGTGCCAGCAGCTTAGGCGGGACCCACGGGATGGGCTACACCTTC. This encodes CASSLGGTHGMGYTF.

V usage is TRBV29-1 and J usage is TRBJ1-1; D not resolved. The germline V gene has CDR1 SQVTM and CDR2 ANQGSEA. The germline V and J ends were trimmed by 4 bases and 5 bases, with 8 bases remaining between them. The CDR3 is 11 amino acids. The CDR3 DNA reads TGCAGCGTTGTACGGAGGACTGAAGCTTTCTTT. Translated, it gives CSVVRRTEAFF. Full variable domain (outside the CDR3, taken from reference TRBV29-1 and TRBJ1-1): SAVISQKPSRDICQRGTSLTIQCQVDSQVTMMFWYRQQPGQSLTLIATANQGSEATYESGFVIDKFPISRPNLTFSTLTVSNMSPEDSSIYLCSVVRRTEAFFGQGTRLTVV.

V is TRBV28 and J is TRBJ1-2; 10 nucleotides match TRBD1. CDR1 and CDR2 (germline): MDHEN, SYDVKM. V lost 5 bases, J lost 10 bases, and 10 bases stayed unmatched. The CDR3 covers 14 residues. The chain's CDR3 is CASSRPGTGEDYTF. In DNA, the CDR3 is TGTGCCAGCAGTCGCCCCGGGACAGGGGAAGACTACACCTTC.

Comments on this clone: The sample has other DNA sequences that encode this CDR3 too. In DNA, the CDR3 is TGTGCCAGCTCACCGGGACTGGGAAATGAAAAACTGTTTTTT. This encodes CASSPGLGNEKLFF. The chain has TRBV18 and TRBJ1-4; a possible D gene is TRBD1 (5 bases). With 3 bases removed from V and 5 bases from J, the gap between germline ends came to 10 bases. The V gene's germline CDR1 is KGHSH and CDR2 LQKENI. The CDR3 spans 14 residues.

The V and J genes are TRBV15 and TRBJ1-1, with TRBD1 matching over 8 bases. The V gene's germline CDR1 is LNHNV and CDR2 YYDKDF (reference sequence). V trimming: 4 bases; J trimming: 7 bases; junction bases outside the gene matches: 5. The length of the CDR3 is 13 residues. Here the CDR3 reads CATSKDRVGEAFF. The CDR3 nucleotides read TGTGCCACCAGCAAGGACAGGGTGGGTGAAGCTTTCTTT.

For the CDR3, the DNA is TGTGCCAGCAGTTCCCTCGGTGATGAGCAGTTCTTC. Amino acid sequence: CASSSLGDEQFF. This chain links TRBV28 with TRBJ2-1; D unclear. Germline V gene sequence: CDR1 MDHEN, CDR2 SYDVKM. This CDR3 spans 12 amino acids. Trimming removed 4 bases from V and 8 bases from J, with 9 bases in between.

Sample share makes this clone medium-sized. The chain combines TRBV5-6 with TRBJ1-2; TRBD1 matches 7 bases. Per germline, CDR1 SGHDT and CDR2 YYEEEE. Germline trimming cut 1 base from V and 8 bases from J; bases unmatched to any gene: 11. The CDR3 has 15 amino acids. CDR3 sequence reads: CASSLLEGAPRGYTF. In DNA, the CDR3 is TGTGCCAGCAGCTTGCTCGAGGGGGCTCCTAGAGGCTACACCTTC. The whole variable domain, filled in from reference TRBV5-6 and TRBJ1-2, reads DAGVTQSPTHLIKTRGQQVTLRCSPKSGHDTVSWYQQALGQGPQFIFQYYEEEERQRGNFPDRFSGHQFPNYSSELNVNALLLGDSALYLCASSLLEGAPRGYTFGSGTRLTVV.

The chain links TRBV7-9 to TRBJ2-7; tentative D call: TRBD2 (6 bases). Trimming left V 3 bases short and J 5 bases short, with 17 bases between. The germline gives CDR1 SEHNR, CDR2 FQNEAQ (reference sequence). The length of the CDR3 is 15 residues. The DNA of the CDR3 is TGTGCCAGCAGCTTTACGGACCTCTCGGGGGACGAGCAGTACTTC. This gives the protein CASSFTDLSGDEQYF.

The chain has TRBV6-2 or TRBV6-3 and TRBJ1-5; 9 bases are shared with TRBD1. The CDR3 covers 15 residues. The germline V gene encodes CDR1 MNHEY and CDR2 SVGEGT. Trimming cost V 2 bases and J 6 bases; bases outside gene matches: 5. Here the CDR3 DNA reads TGTGCCAGCAGTTACACAGGGGGCGTGGGTCAGCCCCAGCATTTT. It translates to CASSYTGGVGQPQHF.

This chain links TRBV18 with TRBJ1-5; no clear D gene. V was cut by 2 bases and J by 7 bases, with 12 bases left in between. Germline V gene lookup returns CDR1 KGHSH and CDR2 LQKENI. CDR3 length: 14 amino acids. This CDR3 reads CASSPGLGGQPQHF. CDR3 coding DNA: TGTGCCAGCTCACCAGGACTTGGAGGGCAGCCCCAGCATTTT.

This clone was observed a few times. The chain uses TRBV7-2 and TRBJ2-7; 7 nucleotides agree with TRBD1. The CDR3 is 14 residues long. V was clipped by 5 bases and J by 5 bases; unmatched bases: 9. Germline V gene data show CDR1 as SGHTA and CDR2 as FQGNSA. This CDR3 reads CASSRRDSRDEQYF. The DNA of the CDR3 is TGTGCCAGCAGCCGCAGGGACAGTAGGGACGAGCAGTACTTC.

The rearrangement joins TRBV6-5 to TRBJ1-2, with a weak D call TRBD1 (6 bases). The V end was cut by 6 bases, the J end by 7 bases, with 9 bases between. CDR1 MNHEY and CDR2 SVGAGI come from the germline V gene. The CDR3 covers 11 residues. The CDR3 nucleotides are TGTGCCAGCAGGGACAGTGTTGGCTACACCTTC. Its protein is CASRDSVGYTF.

This clone was seen only once. The sample carries other DNA sequences with the same CDR3. The J gene is TRBJ1-1, the V gene TRBV6-2 or TRBV6-3; the D gene is possibly TRBD1 (5 bases). The CDR3 loop spans 13 amino acids. Per germline, CDR1 MNHEY and CDR2 SVGEGT. Trimming shortened V by 5 bases and J by 1 base, and 8 bases separated the two germline ends. The CDR3 region has the DNA TGTGCCAGCAGTCGAACAGGGAACACTGAAGCTTTCTTT. As protein: CASSRTGNTEAFF.

This chain uses TRBV9 with TRBJ1-6, with D maybe TRBD1 (5 bases). This CDR3 region has 17 residues. Germline V gene sequence: CDR1 SGDLS, CDR2 YYNGEE. Trimming left V 0 bases short and J 9 bases short, with 19 bases between. CDR3 DNA: TGTGCCAGCAGCGTAGATTCGGGGGGGAGCCCGATTTCACCCCTCCACTTT. Amino acids: CASSVDSGGSPISPLHF.

This clone has a handful of counts. CDR3 region: CASLGQFGNQPQHF. The CDR3 region has the DNA TGTGCCAGCCTGGGACAGTTTGGCAATCAGCCCCAGCATTTT. The chain uses TRBV28 and TRBJ1-5; 7 nucleotides agree with TRBD1. CDR1 MDHEN and CDR2 SYDVKM come from the germline V gene. Germline trimming cut 8 bases from V and 2 bases from J; bases unmatched to any gene: 6. This CDR3 has 14 residues.

This clone has a single count. V usage is TRBV6-2 or TRBV6-3 and J usage is TRBJ2-7; TRBD2 aligns across 13 bases. With V trimmed by 6 bases and J by 5 bases, 7 bases remained unmatched. This CDR3 spans 15 amino acids. Germline loops: CDR1 MNHEY, CDR2 SVGEGT. CDR3 residues: CASSDTSGGADEQYF. The CDR3 DNA follows: TGTGCCAGCAGCGATACTAGCGGGGGGGCCGACGAGCAGTACTTC.

This clone was recorded only once. The chain has TRBV19 and TRBJ1-1, with 7 bases matching TRBD1. The CDR3 runs 14 residues. J gave up 3 bases and V 8 bases, and 9 bases lay outside the gene matches. Germline CDR1 is LNHDA and CDR2 is SQIVND (reference sequence). The CDR3 DNA sequence: TGTGCCAGTGGTCCGACAGGGAGATACACTGAAGCTTTCTTT. Translation gives CASGPTGRYTEAFF.

Here the CDR3 DNA reads TGTGCCAGTGGTTCGGGGGGAAATCAGCCCCAGCATTTT. Translating it yields CASGSGGNQPQHF. The V and J genes are TRBV19 and TRBJ1-5, with TRBD1 as a possible D gene (5 bases). Trimming removed 8 bases from V and 4 bases from J, with 12 bases in between. CDR1 LNHDA and CDR2 SQIVND come from the germline V gene (reference sequence). This CDR3 has 13 residues.

The chain carries TRBV7-2 and TRBJ2-1; D may be TRBD2 (7 bases). The germline gives CDR1 SGHTA, CDR2 FQGNSA. Trimming took 1 base from V and 7 from J, leaving 14 bases between them. This CDR3 spans 15 amino acids. This CDR3 is CASSLDRGAGNEQFF. The CDR3 nucleotides read TGTGCCAGCAGCTTAGACCGGGGGGCGGGGAATGAGCAGTTCTTC.

This sequence joins TRBV7-2 and TRBJ1-5; no definite D call. V was trimmed by 0 bases and J by 1 base, leaving 4 bases between them. This CDR3 has 14 amino acids. Germline lookup yields CDR1 SGHTA and CDR2 FQGNSA. DNA of the CDR3: TGTGCCAGCAGCTTAGCGCGAAGCAATCAGCCCCAGCATTTT. Translation: CASSLARSNQPQHF. Filled out from reference TRBV7-2 and TRBJ1-5, the complete variable domain reads GAGVSQSPSNKVTEKGKDVELRCDPISGHTALYWYRQSLGQGLEFLIYFQGNSAPDKSGLPSDRFSAERTGGSVSTLTIQRTQQEDSAVYLCASSLARSNQPQHFGDGTRLSIL.